The sequence of this T cell receptor beta chain was determined in a study of blood T cell repertoires in COVID-19. V shed 0 bases and J shed 8 bases, with 10 bases lying between them. This CDR3 contains 13 residues. The germline V gene encodes CDR1 LGHDT and CDR2 YNNKEL (reference sequence). This clone turned up a few times. Libraries were prepared by immunoSEQ multiplex PCR; TCRdb keeps only in-frame clonotypes and omits some of them. The table includes about 230,000 clones, 86% detected once. The sample comprised peripheral blood. The receptor was isolated from a man aged 50 to 60 with COVID-19, enrolled during active disease. This chain links TRBV3-1 (or the pseudogene TRBV3-2) with TRBJ1-2; D unclear. Here the CDR3 DNA reads TGTGCCAGCAGCCAAGATACCAGGTACGGCTACACCTTC. Amino acids: CASSQDTRYGYTF.